This T cell receptor (beta chain) is drawn from a study of T cell clonotyping in hematopoietic cell transplantation. Points on this clone: Its antigen remains unknown.

Using immunoSEQ multiplex PCR, the repertoire was profiled, and TCRdb retains in-frame clones only, with some absent. The data hold approximately 1,500 clones, with around 70% observed a single time. Samples: about 28 days before transplant, then days 30, 100 and 180 after. The CDR3 extends over 17 amino acids. Germline V gene data show CDR1 as GTSNPN and CDR2 as SVGIG (reference sequence). V was trimmed by 5 bases and J by 9 bases, leaving 26 bases between them. General study results and limits: Pathologically expanded recipient clonotypes increased progressively from day 30 to day 180 as diversity fell. At the given depth, recipient repertoires were over 97% de novo clonotypes.

The source is a female patient in her sixties who had an allogeneic stem cell transplant, so the T cells may come from the graft donor. Some clones in this sample may be carry-over from other donors' samples. The chain recombines TRBV30 with TRBJ1-6, with a possible D match to TRBD1 (6 bases). The input for sequencing was peripheral blood mononuclear cells, taken 100 days after allogeneic stem cell transplant. The CDR3 coding sequence is TGTGCCTGGCGGGGGGGGCCCGCTCCTCGTTGGGGTTCACCCCTCCACTTT. It encodes CAWRGGPAPRWGSPLHF.